The 5 T cell receptor beta chains reported below all come from one sample, sequenced in a study of blood T cell repertoires in COVID-19. Using immunoSEQ multiplex PCR, the repertoire was profiled, and TCRdb retains in-frame clones only, with some absent. This table holds around 230,000 clones, approximately 83% found once. The sequenced material came from peripheral blood. The origin of the receptors is a middle-aged woman with active or convalescent COVID-19.

The V and J genes are TRBV5-4 and TRBJ2-5; 7 nucleotides agree with TRBD1. Germline loops: CDR1 SGHNT, CDR2 YYREEE (reference sequence). The CDR3 extends over 15 amino acids. The V segment lost 4 bases and the J segment 3 bases; nucleotides outside the gene matches: 9. The CDR3 DNA reads as TGTGCCAGCAGCCCCCGTGTAGACAGGGAAGAGACCCAGTACTTC. Translation: CASSPRVDREETQYF.

The genes are TRBV5-1 and TRBJ2-5, with TRBD2 matching 11 bases. The V and J ends lost 0 bases and 5 bases, in that order; junction bases with no gene match: 3. The germline V gene encodes CDR1 SGHRS and CDR2 YFSETQ. The CDR3 is made up of 15 amino acids. The DNA of the CDR3 is TGCGCCAGCAGCTTGGTAGCGGGAGGGGATGAGACCCAGTACTTC. This codes for CASSLVAGGDETQYF.

The V gene is TRBV5-1, the J gene TRBJ2-3; D might be TRBD2 (6 bases). Trimming stripped 0 bases from V and 3 bases from J, with 8 bases between. Germline CDR1 is SGHRS and CDR2 is YFSETQ. This CDR3 is built from 14 residues. As DNA, the CDR3 is TGCGCCAGCAGCTTGGATCGGGGGACAGATACGCAGTATTTT. This codes for CASSLDRGTDTQYF. The full variable domain, its missing parts supplied by reference TRBV5-1 and TRBJ2-3, is KAGVTQTPRYLIKTRGQQVTLSCSPISGHRSVSWYQQTPGQGLQFLFEYFSETQRNKGNFPGRFSGRQFSNSRSEMNVSTLELGDSALYLCASSLDRGTDTQYFGPGTRLTVL.

The chain combines TRBV6-6 with TRBJ1-4; 7 bases are a match to TRBD1. Germline V gene data show CDR1 as MNHNY and CDR2 as SVGAGI (reference sequence). The ends lost 9 bases at V and 4 bases at J; junction bases unmatched: 11. CDR3 length equals 15 residues. CDR3 loop: CASHSQGLSNEKLFF. CDR3 nucleotide sequence: TGTGCCAGTCATTCACAGGGGCTCAGTAATGAAAAACTGTTTTTT.

The V call is TRBV19, the J call TRBJ2-2, with D possibly matching TRBD2 (5 bases). V gave up 3 bases and J gave up 5 bases, with 13 bases separating them. CDR1 and CDR2 (germline): LNHDA, SQIVND (reference sequence). The CDR3 covers 15 residues. This CDR3 is CASSIRGFGTGELFF. DNA for the CDR3: TGTGCCAGTAGTATCCGGGGTTTCGGTACCGGGGAGCTGTTTTTT.